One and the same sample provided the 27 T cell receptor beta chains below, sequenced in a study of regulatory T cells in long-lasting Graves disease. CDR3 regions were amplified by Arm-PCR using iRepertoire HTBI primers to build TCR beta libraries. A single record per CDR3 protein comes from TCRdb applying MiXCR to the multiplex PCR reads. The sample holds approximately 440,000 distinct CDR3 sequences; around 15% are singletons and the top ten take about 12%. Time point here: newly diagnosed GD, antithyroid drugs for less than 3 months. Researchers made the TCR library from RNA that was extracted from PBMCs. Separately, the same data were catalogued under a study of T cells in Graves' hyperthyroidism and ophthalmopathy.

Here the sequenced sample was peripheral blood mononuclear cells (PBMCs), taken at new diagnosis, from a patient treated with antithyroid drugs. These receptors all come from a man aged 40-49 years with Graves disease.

For the CDR3, the DNA is TGTGCCACCAGTGACCCGGGACAGGGGAATGAAAAACTGTTTTTT. Translation gives CATSDPGQGNEKLFF. The V call is TRBV24-1, the J call TRBJ1-4, with 10 positions matching TRBD1. V shed 4 bases and J 5 bases; nucleotides not matched to a gene: 3. This CDR3 region has 15 residues. Per germline, CDR1 KGHDR and CDR2 SFDVKD.

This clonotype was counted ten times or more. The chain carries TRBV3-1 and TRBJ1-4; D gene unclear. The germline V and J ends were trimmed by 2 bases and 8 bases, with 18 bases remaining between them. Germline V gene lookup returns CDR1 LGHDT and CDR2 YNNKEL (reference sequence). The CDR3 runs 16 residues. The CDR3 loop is CASSQRPPSTGEKLFF. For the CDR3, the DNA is TGTGCCAGCAGCCAACGTCCCCCGTCGACGGGGGAAAAACTGTTTTTT.

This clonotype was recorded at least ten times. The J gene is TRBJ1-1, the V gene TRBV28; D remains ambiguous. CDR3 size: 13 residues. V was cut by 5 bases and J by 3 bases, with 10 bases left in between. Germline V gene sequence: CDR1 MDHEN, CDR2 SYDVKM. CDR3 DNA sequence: TGTGCCAGCAGTACCCCGGGCGACACTGAAGCTTTCTTT. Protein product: CASSTPGDTEAFF. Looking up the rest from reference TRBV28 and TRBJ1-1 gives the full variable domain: DVKVTQSSRYLVKRTGEKVFLECVQDMDHENMFWYRQDPGLGLRLIYFSYDVKMKEKGDIPEGYSVSREKKERFSLILESASTNQTSMYLCASSTPGDTEAFFGQGTRLTVV.

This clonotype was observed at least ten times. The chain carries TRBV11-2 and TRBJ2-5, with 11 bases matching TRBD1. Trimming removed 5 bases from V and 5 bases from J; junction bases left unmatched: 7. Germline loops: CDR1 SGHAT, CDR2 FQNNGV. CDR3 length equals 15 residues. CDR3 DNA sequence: TGTGCCAGCAGCACTTGGACAGGGGGCGTCGAGACCCAGTACTTC. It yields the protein CASSTWTGGVETQYF.

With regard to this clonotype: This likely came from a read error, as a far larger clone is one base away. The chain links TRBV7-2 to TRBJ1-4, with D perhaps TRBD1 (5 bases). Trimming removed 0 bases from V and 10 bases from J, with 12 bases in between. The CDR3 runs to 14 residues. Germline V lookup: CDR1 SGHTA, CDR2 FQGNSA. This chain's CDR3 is CASSLARGRGKLFF. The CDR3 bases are TGTGCCAGCAGCTTAGCGAGGGGCCGGGGAAAACTGTTTTTT.

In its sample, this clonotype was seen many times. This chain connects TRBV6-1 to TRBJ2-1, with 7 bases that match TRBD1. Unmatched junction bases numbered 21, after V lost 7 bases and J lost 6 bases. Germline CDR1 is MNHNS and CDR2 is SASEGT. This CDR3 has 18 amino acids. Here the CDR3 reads CASTKRTGAISPFNEQFF. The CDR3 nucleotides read TGTGCCAGCACCAAACGCACAGGGGCTATCTCCCCCTTCAATGAGCAGTTCTTC.

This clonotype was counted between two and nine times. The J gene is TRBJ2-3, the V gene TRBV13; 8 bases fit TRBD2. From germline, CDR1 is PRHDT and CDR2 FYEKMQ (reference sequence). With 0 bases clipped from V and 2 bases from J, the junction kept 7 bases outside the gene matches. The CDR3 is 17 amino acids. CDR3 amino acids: CASSLGSSGRVTDTQYF. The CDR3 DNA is TGTGCCAGCAGCTTAGGCTCGAGCGGGAGAGTCACAGATACGCAGTATTTT.

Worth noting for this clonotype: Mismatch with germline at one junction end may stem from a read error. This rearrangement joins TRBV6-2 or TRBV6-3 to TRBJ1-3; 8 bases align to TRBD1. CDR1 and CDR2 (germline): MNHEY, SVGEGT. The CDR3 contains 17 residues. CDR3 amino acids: CASGYSGRGLSGNTIYF. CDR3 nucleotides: TGTGCCAGCGGTTACTCGGGCAGGGGGCTTTCCGGAAACACCATATATTTT.

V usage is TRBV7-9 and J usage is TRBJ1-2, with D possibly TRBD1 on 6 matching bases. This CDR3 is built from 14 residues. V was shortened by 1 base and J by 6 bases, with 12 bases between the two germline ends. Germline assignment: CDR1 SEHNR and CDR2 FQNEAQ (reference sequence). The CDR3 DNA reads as TGTGCCAGCAGCTTAGTGGGGGGCAGAGATGGCTACACCTTC. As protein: CASSLVGGRDGYTF.

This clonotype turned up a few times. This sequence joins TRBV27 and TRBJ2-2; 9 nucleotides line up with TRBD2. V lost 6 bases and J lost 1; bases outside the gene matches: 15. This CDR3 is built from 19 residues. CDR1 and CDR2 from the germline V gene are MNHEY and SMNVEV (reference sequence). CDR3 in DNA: TGTGCCAGCAGACCTAGGCCCCGGGCTAGCGGGGAGAACACCGGGGAGCTGTTTTTT. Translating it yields CASRPRPRASGENTGELFF.

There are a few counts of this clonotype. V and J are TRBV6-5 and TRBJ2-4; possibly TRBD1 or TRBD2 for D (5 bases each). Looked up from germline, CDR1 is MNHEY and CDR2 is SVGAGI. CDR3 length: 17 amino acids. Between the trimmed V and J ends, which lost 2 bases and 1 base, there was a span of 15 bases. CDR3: CASSYNGAGLAKNIQYF. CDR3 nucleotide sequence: TGTGCCAGCAGTTACAACGGGGCAGGGTTGGCCAAAAACATTCAGTACTTC.

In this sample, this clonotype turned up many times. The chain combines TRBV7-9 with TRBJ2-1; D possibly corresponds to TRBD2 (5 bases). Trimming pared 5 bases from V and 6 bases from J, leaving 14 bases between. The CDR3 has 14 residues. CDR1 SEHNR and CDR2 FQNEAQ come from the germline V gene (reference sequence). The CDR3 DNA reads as TGTGCCAGCAGCCGGGGTATCGGTCTCAATGAGCAGTTCTTC. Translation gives CASSRGIGLNEQFF.

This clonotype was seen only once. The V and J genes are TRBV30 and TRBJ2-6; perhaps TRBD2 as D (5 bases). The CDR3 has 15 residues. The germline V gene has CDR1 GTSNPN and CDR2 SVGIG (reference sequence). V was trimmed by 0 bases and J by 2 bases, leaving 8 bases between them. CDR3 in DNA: TGTGCCTGGAGTGTAGGAGGAGCTGGGGCCAACGTCCTGACTTTC. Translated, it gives CAWSVGGAGANVLTF.

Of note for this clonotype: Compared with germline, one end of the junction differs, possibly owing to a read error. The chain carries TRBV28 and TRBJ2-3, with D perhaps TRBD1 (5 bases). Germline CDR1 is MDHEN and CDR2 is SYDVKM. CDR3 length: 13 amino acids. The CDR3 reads CAGSPGSTDTQYF. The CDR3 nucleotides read TGTGCCGGCAGTCCAGGGAGCACAGATACGCAGTATTTT.

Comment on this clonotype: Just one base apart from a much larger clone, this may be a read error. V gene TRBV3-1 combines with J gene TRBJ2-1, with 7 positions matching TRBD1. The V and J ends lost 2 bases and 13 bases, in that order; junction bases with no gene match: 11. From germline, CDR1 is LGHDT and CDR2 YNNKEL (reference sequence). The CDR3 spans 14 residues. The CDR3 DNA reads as TGTGCCAGCAGCCAACGGTCAGGGGGAGAGACCCAGTTCTTC. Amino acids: CASSQRSGGETQFF.

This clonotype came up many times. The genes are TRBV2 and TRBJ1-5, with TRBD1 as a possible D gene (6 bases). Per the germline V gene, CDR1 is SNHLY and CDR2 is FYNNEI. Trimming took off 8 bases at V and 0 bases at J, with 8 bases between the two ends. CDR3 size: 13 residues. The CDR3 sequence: CASGGGSNQPQHF. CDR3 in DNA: TGTGCCAGCGGAGGGGGTAGCAATCAGCCCCAGCATTTT. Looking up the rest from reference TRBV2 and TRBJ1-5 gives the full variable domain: EPEVTQTPSHQVTQMGQEVILRCVPISNHLYFYWYRQILGQKVEFLVSFYNNEISEKSEIFDDQFSVERPDGSNFTLKIRSTKLEDSAMYFCASGGGSNQPQHFGDGTRLSIL.

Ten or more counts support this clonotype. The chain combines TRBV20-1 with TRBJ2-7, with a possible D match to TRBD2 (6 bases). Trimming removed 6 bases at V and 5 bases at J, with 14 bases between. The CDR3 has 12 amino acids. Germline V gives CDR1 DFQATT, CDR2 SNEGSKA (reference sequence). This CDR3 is CSALPSAHEQYF. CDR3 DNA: TGCAGTGCCTTACCTAGCGCTCACGAGCAGTACTTC.

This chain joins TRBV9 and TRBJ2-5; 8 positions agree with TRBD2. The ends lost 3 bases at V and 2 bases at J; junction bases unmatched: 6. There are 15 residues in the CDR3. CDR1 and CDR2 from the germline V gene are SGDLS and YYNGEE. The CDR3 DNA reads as TGTGCCAGCAGCGCGGTAGCGGGGTTACAAGAGACCCAGTACTTC. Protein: CASSAVAGLQETQYF. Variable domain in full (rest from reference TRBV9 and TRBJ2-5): DSGVTQTPKHLITATGQRVTLRCSPRSGDLSVYWYQQSLDQGLQFLIQYYNGEERAKGNILERFSAQQFPDLHSELNLSSLELGDSALYFCASSAVAGLQETQYFGPGTRLLVL.

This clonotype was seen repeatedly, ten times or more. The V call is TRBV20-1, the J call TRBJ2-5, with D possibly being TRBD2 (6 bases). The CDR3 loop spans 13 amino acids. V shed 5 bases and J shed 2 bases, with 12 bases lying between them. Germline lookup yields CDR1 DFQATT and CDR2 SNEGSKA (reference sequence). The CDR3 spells CSALLSGQETQYF. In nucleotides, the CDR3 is TGCAGTGCTTTACTCAGCGGGCAAGAGACCCAGTACTTC.

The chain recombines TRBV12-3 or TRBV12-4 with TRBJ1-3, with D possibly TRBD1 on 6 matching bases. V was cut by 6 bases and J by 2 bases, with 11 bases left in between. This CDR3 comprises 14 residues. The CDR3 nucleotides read TGTGCCAGCAGCAGGACAGCAACTGGAAACACCATATATTTT. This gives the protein CASSRTATGNTIYF.

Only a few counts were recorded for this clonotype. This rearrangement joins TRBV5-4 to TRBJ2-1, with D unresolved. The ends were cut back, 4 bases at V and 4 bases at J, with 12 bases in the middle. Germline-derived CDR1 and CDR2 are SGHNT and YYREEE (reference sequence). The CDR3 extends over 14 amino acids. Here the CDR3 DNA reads TGTGCCAGCAGCCGATTGACCCCTTACAATGAGCAGTTCTTC. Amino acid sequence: CASSRLTPYNEQFF.

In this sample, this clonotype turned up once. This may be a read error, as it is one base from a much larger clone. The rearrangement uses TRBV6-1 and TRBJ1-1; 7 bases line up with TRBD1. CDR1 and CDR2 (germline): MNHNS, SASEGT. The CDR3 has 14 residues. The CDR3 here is CASRRGQPNTEALF. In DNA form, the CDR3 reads TGTGCCAGCAGAAGGGGACAGCCGAACACTGAAGCTCTCTTT.

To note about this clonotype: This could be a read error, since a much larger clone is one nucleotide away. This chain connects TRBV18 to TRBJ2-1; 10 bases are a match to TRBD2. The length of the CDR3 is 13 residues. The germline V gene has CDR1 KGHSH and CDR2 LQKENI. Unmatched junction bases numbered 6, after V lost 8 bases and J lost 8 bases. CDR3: CASAKSGGDEQFF. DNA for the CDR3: TGTGCCAGCGCGAAGAGCGGGGGGGATGAGCAGTTCTTC. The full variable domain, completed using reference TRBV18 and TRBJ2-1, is NAGVMQNPRHLVRRRGQEARLRCSPMKGHSHVYWYRQLPEEGLKFMVYLQKENIIDESGMPKERFSAEFPKEGPSILRIQQVVRGDSAAYFCASAKSGGDEQFFGPGTRLTVL.

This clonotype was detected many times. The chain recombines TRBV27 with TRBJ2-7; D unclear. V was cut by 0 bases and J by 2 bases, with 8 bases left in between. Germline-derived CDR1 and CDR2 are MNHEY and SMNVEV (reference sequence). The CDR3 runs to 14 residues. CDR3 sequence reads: CASSLSRVTYEQYF. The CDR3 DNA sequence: TGTGCCAGCAGTTTATCCCGGGTCACCTACGAGCAGTACTTC.

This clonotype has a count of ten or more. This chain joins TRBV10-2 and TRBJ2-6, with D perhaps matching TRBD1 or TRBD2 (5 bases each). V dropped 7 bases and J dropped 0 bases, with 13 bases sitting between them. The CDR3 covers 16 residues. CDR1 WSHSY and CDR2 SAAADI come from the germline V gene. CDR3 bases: TGCGCCAGCAAGAGGGGATCGGGCTCTGGGGCCAACGTCCTGACTTTC. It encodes CASKRGSGSGANVLTF.

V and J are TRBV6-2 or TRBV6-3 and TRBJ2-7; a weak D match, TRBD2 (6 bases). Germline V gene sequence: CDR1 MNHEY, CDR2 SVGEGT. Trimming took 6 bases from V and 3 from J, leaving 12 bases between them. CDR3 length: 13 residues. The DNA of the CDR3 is TGTGCCAGCAGCCGGTTGGGGGGCTACGAGCAGTACTTC. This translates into CASSRLGGYEQYF.

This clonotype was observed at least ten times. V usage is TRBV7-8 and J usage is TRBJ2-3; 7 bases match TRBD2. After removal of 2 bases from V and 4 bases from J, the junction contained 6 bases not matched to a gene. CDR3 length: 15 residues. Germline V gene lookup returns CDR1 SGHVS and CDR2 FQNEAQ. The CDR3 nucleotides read TGTGCCAGCAGCTTAAGTCCTAGCGGCCCAGATACGCAGTATTTT. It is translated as CASSLSPSGPDTQYF.